The rows below give T cell receptor beta chains drawn from one sample of a study of blood T cell repertoires in COVID-19. Using immunoSEQ multiplex PCR, the repertoire was profiled, and TCRdb retains in-frame clones only, with some absent. The sample lists 50,000 to 65,000 clones, roughly 79% occurring once. What was sequenced was peripheral blood. Receptors were obtained from a woman aged 55-69 years with acute or convalescent COVID-19. Each CDR3 is given with its conserved first and last residue. D genes are given only for firm matches. Expanded clones are given a class, and other clones once, few, many or no size at all.

size | J | V | D | DNA | CDR3
- | TRBJ1-1 | TRBV4-1 | TRBD1 | TGCGCCAGCAGCCCGGACAGGCAGAACACTGAAGCTTTCTTT | CASSPDRQNTEAFF
- | TRBJ1-2 | TRBV4-1 | - | TGCGCCAGCAGCCAAGTGTCGGAGTATGGCTACACCTTC | CASSQVSEYGYTF
- | TRBJ2-3 | TRBV4-2 | TRBD2 | TGTGCCAGCAGCCAAGATTATGGTCTAGCGGGGGTGAGCACAGATACGCAGTATTTT | CASSQDYGLAGVSTDTQYF
- | TRBJ2-7 | TRBV27 | - | TGTGCCAGCAGTTTCCTGAGCGAGCAGTACTTC | CASSFLSEQYF
few | TRBJ2-2 | TRBV7-2 | TRBD1 | TGTGCCAGCAGCCCGGGACAGTTCACCGGGGAGCTGTTTTTT | CASSPGQFTGELFF
- | TRBJ1-5 | TRBV6-2/TRBV6-3 | TRBD1 | TGTGCCAGCAGTTACTCAGCGACAGGGGAGCTCAATCAGCCCCAGCATTTT | CASSYSATGELNQPQHF
- | TRBJ1-5 | TRBV6-6 | - | TGTGCCAGCAATACAGGGTATAGCAATCAGCCCCAGCATTTT | CASNTGYSNQPQHF
- | TRBJ2-7 | TRBV7-9 | - | TGTGCCAGCAGCTTAGGGTCCACCGTCAGGGACGAGCAGTACTTC | CASSLGSTVRDEQYF
- | TRBJ2-7 | TRBV19 | TRBD1 | TGTGCCAGTAGCCTCGGACAGGGGGCATTCTACGAGCAGTACTTC | CASSLGQGAFYEQYF
- | TRBJ2-1 | TRBV9 | TRBD2 | TGTGCCAGCAGCGTATCTAGCGGCAATGAGCAGTTCTTC | CASSVSSGNEQFF
few | TRBJ2-7 | TRBV5-1 | - | TGCGCCAGCAGAGGGGGGGTCGCCTACGAGCAGTACTTC | CASRGGVAYEQYF
- | TRBJ1-2 | TRBV28 | TRBD1 | TGTGCCAGCAGTTTAGGGACAGGGGCGGGCTATGGCTACACCTTC | CASSLGTGAGYGYTF
once | TRBJ1-5 | TRBV27 | - | TGTGCCAGCAGCCCTTTCCCCGGTGGGACACGAAATCAGCCCCAGCATTTT | CASSPFPGGTRNQPQHF
- | TRBJ2-3 | TRBV7-2 | TRBD2 | TGTGCCAGCAGCTTTACTAGCGGAAAGGGGACAGATACGCAGTATTTT | CASSFTSGKGTDTQYF
- | TRBJ1-6 | TRBV30 | - | TGTGCCTGGAGTGTACTAGGTGGCGGGGCACCCCTCCACTTT | CAWSVLGGGAPLHF
- | TRBJ1-5 | TRBV7-2 | TRBD1 | TGTGCCAGCAGTCCGGGAGGGGGCCAAAATCAGCCCCAGCATTTT | CASSPGGGQNQPQHF
- | TRBJ1-6 | TRBV6-6 | - | TGTGCCACTTGGGACTCCGGGGGTAATTCACCCCTCCACTTT | CATWDSGGNSPLHF
- | TRBJ1-1 | TRBV18 | TRBD1 | TGTGCCAGCTCCGCGGACAGGGTGGGGGTGAACACTGAAGCTTTCTTT | CASSADRVGVNTEAFF
- | TRBJ2-7 | TRBV27 | TRBD1 | TGTGCCAGCAGCCCACAGGGGGCAGGGTACGAGCAGTACTTC | CASSPQGAGYEQYF
- | TRBJ2-3 | TRBV5-1 | TRBD1 | TGCGCCAGCAGCGGGACAGGGCGCCCCGCAGATACGCAGTATTTT | CASSGTGRPADTQYF
- | TRBJ2-5 | TRBV24-1 | - | TGTGCCACCAGTGATTTGCGAGGGCCGGACCAAGAGACCCAGTACTTC | CATSDLRGPDQETQYF
- | TRBJ2-5 | TRBV4-1 | - | TGCGCCAGCAGCCAAGATTTTGTCGGGGTCCAAGAGACCCAGTACTTC | CASSQDFVGVQETQYF
- | TRBJ1-5 | TRBV5-5 | TRBD1 | TGTGCCAGCAGCTTGGCCTGGACAGGTAATCAGCCCCAGCATTTT | CASSLAWTGNQPQHF
- | TRBJ2-7 | TRBV28 | - | TGTGCCAGCAGTTTAACCCGGGTCTACGAGCAGTACTTC | CASSLTRVYEQYF
- | TRBJ1-1 | TRBV6-1 | - | TGTGCCCATGGACAAGGGCCTCTTGGAGCTTTCTTT | CAHGQGPLGAFF
few | TRBJ2-1 | TRBV6-1 | TRBD1 | TGTGCCAGCAGGTCCGGGACAGGGGGCAATGAGCAGTTCTTC | CASRSGTGGNEQFF
- | TRBJ2-7 | TRBV7-8 | TRBD2 | TGTGCCAGCAGCTTTCCGGGACTAGCCTACGAGCAGTACTTC | CASSFPGLAYEQYF
- | TRBJ1-1 | TRBV18 | - | TGTGCCAGCTCACCACCGACGACACAGAACACTGAAGCTTTCTTT | CASSPPTTQNTEAFF
- | TRBJ1-6 | TRBV27 | - | TGTGCCAGCAGTCCGGGAGTTATCCAATCACCCCTCCACTTT | CASSPGVIQSPLHF
few | TRBJ1-4 | TRBV9 | - | TGTGCCAGCAGCGTAGGACGGGGTAATGAAAAACTGTTTTTT | CASSVGRGNEKLFF
- | TRBJ1-1 | TRBV6-5 | - | TGTGCCAGCAGTAAATCAAAAACAGGGAACACTGAAGCTTTCTTT | CASSKSKTGNTEAFF
few | TRBJ1-2 | TRBV5-6 | - | TGTGCCAGCAGCTTGGCGAGAGGCTACACCTTC | CASSLARGYTF
- | TRBJ2-2 | TRBV2 | - | - | CASILGGTTGELFF
- | TRBJ1-1 | TRBV27 | - | TGTGCCAGCACTCAACGGTCGGGCACTGAAGCTTTCTTT | CASTQRSGTEAFF
few | TRBJ2-3 | TRBV19 | TRBD2 | TGTGCCAGTAGAAGCGGGGGGGGATACACAGATACGCAGTATTTT | CASRSGGGYTDTQYF
- | TRBJ2-2 | TRBV4-1 | TRBD2 | TGCGCCAGCAGCCTAAGCGGGGGAAACACCGGGGAGCTGTTTTTT | CASSLSGGNTGELFF
- | TRBJ2-2 | TRBV9 | - | TGTGCCAGCAGCCACGGGACCGGGGAGCTGTTTTTT | CASSHGTGELFF
- | TRBJ2-7 | TRBV29-1 | TRBD1 | TGCAGCGTTGATGGGACAGGGTCCATAGGGCAGTACTTC | CSVDGTGSIGQYF
- | TRBJ2-5 | TRBV19 | - | TGTGCCACTGCTGGGGGGGCAGTCGGGACCCAGTACTTC | CATAGGAVGTQYF
- | TRBJ2-1 | TRBV18 | - | TGTGCCAGCTCACCCCAGGGAAAAGGCTACAATGAGCAGTTCTTC | CASSPQGKGYNEQFF
few | TRBJ1-1 | TRBV30 | - | TGTGCCTGGAAGCCTCAGGTGGCTGAAGCTTTCTTT | CAWKPQVAEAFF
- | TRBJ1-2 | TRBV28 | - | TGTGCCAGCAGCTACATTTGGAGGGGACCTAACTATGGCTACACCTTC | CASSYIWRGPNYGYTF
once | TRBJ1-5 | TRBV2 | - | TGTGCCAGCAGTGGGACAGCCCGCAATCAGCCCCAGCATTTT | CASSGTARNQPQHF
- | TRBJ1-2 | TRBV2 | - | TGTGCCAGCAGTGACGGGACTAGGGGCTACACCTTC | CASSDGTRGYTF
- | TRBJ1-5 | TRBV5-8 | - | TGTGCCAGCACCTTCGGCAATCAGCCCCAGCATTTT | CASTFGNQPQHF
- | TRBJ1-5 | TRBV5-8 | - | TGTGCCAGCAGCTTGGCGGTACGGAGTAATCAGCCCCAGCATTTT | CASSLAVRSNQPQHF
- | TRBJ2-2 | TRBV25-1 | - | TGTGCCTCCGGGGACACCGGGGAGCTGTTTTTT | CASGDTGELFF
- | TRBJ2-1 | TRBV28 | TRBD2 | TGTGCCAGCAGTACCACCGGACTAGCGGGCTACAATGAGCAGTTCTTC | CASSTTGLAGYNEQFF
- | TRBJ2-2 | TRBV5-1 | TRBD1 | TGCGCCAGCAGCTTAGGACAGGGGGCGAGGACCGGGGAGCTGTTTTTT | CASSLGQGARTGELFF
- | TRBJ2-1 | TRBV27 | - | TGTGCCAGCAGCTCTAGCTTAGGGAGGCCCTTCAGGAATGAGCAGTTCTTC | CASSSSLGRPFRNEQFF
few | TRBJ1-2 | TRBV6-5 | - | TGTGCCAGCAGTAACCGGGAGATCGGCCCCTATGGCTACACCTTC | CASSNREIGPYGYTF
- | TRBJ1-1 | TRBV6-5 | - | TGTGCCAGCCCCGGGGGGGCGTATGAAGCTTTCTTT | CASPGGAYEAFF
- | TRBJ2-1 | TRBV24-1 | TRBD2 | TGTGCCACCTCCTGGGGGGGTTCGAATGAGCAGTTCTTC | CATSWGGSNEQFF
- | TRBJ1-2 | TRBV6-1 | - | TGTGCCAGCAGTGAAGCACCTGGGGGGGGTATCGGCTACACCTTC | CASSEAPGGGIGYTF
- | TRBJ1-1 | TRBV5-1 | - | TGCGCCAGCAGCTTGGCAGGGGCTGTAAACACTGAAGCTTTCTTT | CASSLAGAVNTEAFF